Below, 14 T cell receptor beta chains from the same sample are listed, as sequenced in a study of cytomegalovirus exposure and HLA in healthy donors (dated by TCRdb to 2015 to 2018). The receptor library was made with the immunoSEQ multiplex PCR assay. For the multiplex PCR, a mixture combining 60 forward primers for TCR Vbeta segments and 13 reverse primers for TCR Jbeta segments was used. This is the immuneACCESS table as TCRdb keeps it, with only in-frame sequences that have V and J called. A part of the clones is gone; compared with another copy, unresolved V genes explain less than half, and the rest is unexplained. The sample contains under 200,000 clones, 70% to 90% of them found a single time. The ten biggest clones cover around 0.3% of the sample. The specimen was PBMCs. The receptor set was obtained from a young woman in good health and CMV-seronegative.

The chain couples TRBV5-6 to TRBJ1-1, with D hard to call. Germline CDR1 reads SGHDT; CDR2 reads YYEEEE. V shed 1 base and J shed 8 bases, with 6 bases lying between them. This CDR3 spans 11 amino acids. DNA of the CDR3: TGTGCCAGCAGCTTGTCCGGGGAAGCTTTCTTT. This gives the protein CASSLSGEAFF.

Details on this clone: Other DNA sequences in this specimen translate into the identical CDR3. The chain links TRBV5-1 to TRBJ2-7; no firm D call. There are 14 residues in the CDR3. V dropped 0 bases and J dropped 3 bases, with 10 bases sitting between them. Germline V gives CDR1 SGHRS, CDR2 YFSETQ. Here the CDR3 reads CASSLAASSYEQYF. DNA of the CDR3: TGCGCCAGCAGCTTGGCTGCTAGTAGCTACGAGCAGTACTTC.

This rearrangement joins TRBV14 to TRBJ2-2, with 12 bases lining up with TRBD2. Germline CDR1 reads SGHDN; CDR2 reads FVKESK. This CDR3 has 18 amino acids. The V segment lost 1 base and the J segment 6 bases; nucleotides outside the gene matches: 9. Written as DNA, the CDR3 is TGTGCCAGCAGCCAAGCTAGCGGGGGGGCCAGGAGTTCCGGGGAGCTGTTTTTT. The encoded protein is CASSQASGGARSSGELFF.

DNA of the CDR3: TGCGCCAGCAGCCGGGGGGGCGGGGGGGCAGGTAATGAGCAGTTCTTC. Amino acid sequence: CASSRGGGGAGNEQFF. This sequence joins TRBV5-1 and TRBJ2-1; the match to TRBD2 covers 9 bases. The CDR3 is 16 amino acids. The V and J ends lost 4 bases and 7 bases, in that order; junction bases with no gene match: 12. Germline CDR1 SGHRS, CDR2 YFSETQ.

This clone was seen only once. This chain joins TRBV28 and TRBJ2-1; weak D call: TRBD2 (5 bases). CDR1 MDHEN and CDR2 SYDVKM come from the germline V gene. V dropped 7 bases and J dropped 4 bases, with 14 bases sitting between them. The CDR3 has 14 amino acids. The CDR3 loop is CASKGGGRYNEQFF. In DNA form, the CDR3 reads TGTGCCAGCAAGGGTGGAGGACGATACAATGAGCAGTTCTTC.

The V call is TRBV28, the J call TRBJ2-5; 7 nucleotides match TRBD2. J lost 2 bases, V lost 6 bases, and 12 bases had no gene match. The V gene's germline CDR1 is MDHEN and CDR2 SYDVKM. There are 16 residues in the CDR3. The CDR3 spells CASSLTGTKGQETQYF. The CDR3 DNA reads TGTGCCAGCAGCTTAACCGGGACTAAAGGTCAAGAGACCCAGTACTTC.

This clone was observed a single time. This sequence joins TRBV7-9 and TRBJ2-4, with 8 nucleotides matching TRBD1. Germline CDR1 reads SEHNR; CDR2 reads FQNEAQ (reference sequence). The ends lost 5 bases at V and 3 bases at J; junction bases unmatched: 6. The CDR3 loop spans 15 amino acids. CDR3 nucleotide sequence: TGTGCCAGCAGCCGACAGGGGCCGATCAAAAACATTCAGTACTTC. It specifies CASSRQGPIKNIQYF.

A single count supports this clone. The J gene is TRBJ2-5, the V gene TRBV5-4, with 10 bases lining up with TRBD2. Germline CDR1 SGHNT, CDR2 YYREEE (reference sequence). Germline trimming cut 2 bases from V and 5 bases from J; bases unmatched to any gene: 3. CDR3 length: 14 residues. The CDR3 loop reads CASSFSGGLETQYF. CDR3 coding DNA: TGTGCCAGCAGCTTTAGCGGGGGGCTCGAGACCCAGTACTTC. The full variable domain, in which reference TRBV5-4 and TRBJ2-5 provide the parts outside the CDR3, is ETGVTQSPTHLIKTRGQQVTLRCSSQSGHNTVSWYQQALGQGPQFIFQYYREEENGRGNFPPRFSGLQFPNYSSELNVNALELDDSALYLCASSFSGGLETQYFGPGTRLLVL.

V is TRBV10-3 and J is TRBJ2-5; the match to TRBD2 covers 11 bases. The V gene's germline CDR1 is ENHRY and CDR2 SYGVKD. The trim removed 2 bases at V and 7 bases at J, leaving 12 bases unmatched. The CDR3 consists of 17 residues. The CDR3 region has the DNA TGTGCCATCAGTGAGAGGGCTAGCGGGAGGAGTGATGGGACCCAGTACTTC. Protein: CAISERASGRSDGTQYF.

J is TRBJ2-1 and V is TRBV14; D ambiguous. V was trimmed by 1 base and J by 0 bases, leaving 7 bases between them. CDR1 and CDR2 from the germline V gene are SGHDN and FVKESK. The CDR3 runs 15 residues. This CDR3 is CASSQGISSYNEQFF. The CDR3 DNA follows: TGTGCCAGCAGCCAAGGCATCAGCTCCTACAATGAGCAGTTCTTC.

The chain carries TRBV28 and TRBJ1-1, with 7 bases matching TRBD1. V lost 6 bases and J lost 0; bases outside the gene matches: 7. CDR3 size: 15 residues. The germline V gene has CDR1 MDHEN and CDR2 SYDVKM. This chain's CDR3 is CASSSQGRLNTEAFF. Here the CDR3 DNA reads TGTGCCAGCAGCTCACAGGGGAGATTGAACACTGAAGCTTTCTTT.

The rearrangement uses TRBV15 and TRBJ1-2; 11 nucleotides agree with TRBD1. Germline V gene lookup returns CDR1 LNHNV and CDR2 YYDKDF (reference sequence). The CDR3 spans 14 residues. V was clipped by 4 bases and J by 8 bases; unmatched bases: 6. DNA for the CDR3: TGTGCCACCAGCACGGGGACAGGGGGATCGGGCTACACCTTC. Encoded protein: CATSTGTGGSGYTF.

A remark on this clone: One junction end disagrees with the germline gene, perhaps due to a read error. CDR3 sequence: CSARSQEAQYF. The CDR3 DNA reads as TGCAGTGCTAGGAGCCAAGAGGCCCAGTACTTC. The rearrangement joins TRBV20-1 to TRBJ2-5; D ambiguous. Germline-derived CDR1 and CDR2 are DFQATT and SNEGSKA (reference sequence). This CDR3 spans 11 amino acids.

Comment on this clone: An end of the junction does not agree with germline; a read error may underlie this. The chain employs TRBV7-9 and TRBJ1-1, with D possibly matching TRBD1 (6 bases). Germline loops: CDR1 SEHNR, CDR2 FQNEAQ (reference sequence). This CDR3 has 15 amino acids. Here the CDR3 reads CSSSLYTGKNTEAFF. The CDR3 region has the DNA TGTTCCAGCAGCTTATATACAGGGAAAAACACTGAAGCTTTCTTT.